This TCR beta chain derives from a study of early T cells in non-severe SARS-CoV-2 infection. Study information: Sequencing targeted bulk RNA from unsorted whole blood, leaving chains unpaired.

This CDR3 is 15 amino acids long. From germline, CDR1 is SNHLY and CDR2 FYNNEI. V was cut by 7 bases and J by 5 bases, with 18 bases left in between. This clonotype was recorded at least ten times. Separate cDNA molecules each had unique molecular identifiers attached to them. TCRdb called the 5' RACE reads again in MiXCR, with one record for every CDR3 protein. The sample records 60,000 or so distinct CDR3 sequences, around 9.3% being singletons. This chain links TRBV2 with TRBJ2-1; D ambiguous. Sequencing was performed on whole blood, taken at baseline. This TCR was recovered from an adult who was a healthcare worker with PCR-confirmed SARS-CoV-2 infection or an uninfected control (not recorded which). CDR3 residues: CASKFEREKNNEQFF. The CDR3 nucleotides read TGTGCCAGCAAGTTTGAGAGAGAAAAAAACAATGAGCAGTTCTTC.